This T cell receptor beta chain was observed in a study of CD8+CD57+ T cells in acquired aplastic anemia (dated by TCRdb to the late 2010s). At the level of the whole study: A mean of about 3.2 ug of DNA, ranging from about 0.2 to 27.4 ug, was extracted from sorted CD4+ and CD8+ cells. CD8+CD57+ expansion was defined as a frequency above the mean frequency observed in healthy subjects.

Profiling of TCR beta VDJ combinations and CDR3 sequences used genomic DNA as the template. An Illumina HiSeq 2000 was used for TCR repertoire sequencing. As for the authors' bioinformatics: TRBV/TRBJ rearrangement plots, CDR3 size and DJ length profiles, and Simpson's diversity index were used to evaluate the repertoires. The most abundant DNA sequence in the deep sequencing data was taken as the immunodominant clone. CDR3 amino acid sequences were screened for sharing across subjects and compared with published repertoires and the VDJdb database. In-frame beta chains were kept once TCRdb had trimmed the public reads at Q25 with fastp and called clones with MiXCR. Entries are consolidated by CDR3 protein sequence, retaining the most common genes and DNA. TCRdb, not the authors, supplied the V and J calls. This sample comprises roughly 250,000 distinct CDR3 sequences, around 82% of them detected only once. Clones ranked in the top ten supply 40% to 50% of the sample.

CDR1 SGHTA and CDR2 FQGNSA are derived from the germline V gene. V has 2 bases trimmed and J has 11 bases trimmed; junction bases matching no gene number 14. There are 15 amino acids in the CDR3, from cysteine to phenylalanine inclusive. Of the read, only the CDR3 DNA is kept; its 45 bases are in frame from base 1. Expansion of CD8+CD57+ cells had been shown by flow cytometry in the patients chosen for sequencing. All patients had severe acquired aplastic anemia diagnosed by International Study of Aplastic Anemia and Agranulocytosis and Camitta criteria. At the time blood was sampled, none of the patients had received any therapy. In this study, sorted CD4+ and CD8+ T cells from the blood of healthy subjects and of severe aplastic anemia patients had their TCR repertoires deep-sequenced. Patients were enrolled under clinicaltrials.gov protocols 00001620, 01623167, 00001397, 00071045, 00081523 and 00961064 in the USA. Ficoll-Paque density gradient centrifugation was used to isolate peripheral blood mononuclear cells. CD4+ and CD8+ T cells were sorted by FACS or magnetic beads before DNA extraction.

General findings and caveats noted by the study authors: Between patients and healthy controls, no significant difference in CD8+ Simpson's diversity was found (P=0.060). Around 28 CD8+ CDR3 sequences were found to be shared between patients and controls, but these sequences appeared to be highly expressed in patients and within the immunodominant clones of the patients.

Turning to this clonotype: The antigen it binds to is not known. One base away there is no much larger clone; base qualities are not given.

The V and J genes are TRBV7-2 and TRBJ1-1; 7 middle bases align to TRBD1. The receptor was isolated from a human donor with aplastic anemia. The sequenced sample consisted of sorted CD4+, CD8+, or CD8+CD57+ T cells (not recorded which) from PBMCs. The DNA sequence is TGTGCCAGCAGCTTACCTCCAGGCGGGACAGCCCTTGCTTTCTTT. Its translation reads: CASSLPPGGTALAFF.